Each of the 25 T cell receptor beta chains below was sequenced from the same sample in a study of PD-1 blockade in classical Hodgkin lymphoma. Clones were sequenced by immunoSEQ multiplex PCR, and TCRdb holds only the in-frame ones, with some missing. The profile shows some 25,000 clones, approximately 78% of them singletons. Relapses following autologous stem cell transplantation were seen in all patients, with brentuximab vedotin exposure varying. The sequences come from peripheral blood mononuclear cells (PBMCs), collected before the second cycle of nivolumab. All receptors derive from a human donor with classical Hodgkin lymphoma.

V is TRBV7-9 and J is TRBJ2-1, with D possibly matching TRBD1 (5 bases). The germline gives CDR1 SEHNR, CDR2 FQNEAQ (reference sequence). This CDR3 region has 15 residues. Trimming pared 4 bases from V and 5 bases from J, leaving 15 bases between. Here the CDR3 reads CASSSPGFNDNEQFF. Here the CDR3 DNA reads TGTGCCAGCAGCTCTCCAGGGTTCAACGACAATGAGCAGTTCTTC. The full variable domain, its missing parts supplied by reference TRBV7-9 and TRBJ2-1, is DTGVSQNPRHKITKRGQNVTFRCDPISEHNRLYWYRQTLGQGPEFLTYFQNEAQLEKSRLLSDRFSAERPKGSFSTLEIQRTEQGDSAMYLCASSSPGFNDNEQFFGPGTRLTVL.

CDR3 region: CASGIAPLGANEQFF. CDR3 DNA sequence: TGTGCCAGCGGAATAGCCCCCCTGGGAGCCAATGAGCAGTTCTTC. V usage is TRBV5-4 and J usage is TRBJ2-1; the D gene is possibly TRBD2 (5 bases). Trimming removed 7 bases from V and 6 bases from J, with 20 bases in between. Germline CDR1 is SGHNT and CDR2 is YYREEE (reference sequence). The CDR3 loop spans 15 amino acids.

The J gene is TRBJ1-6, the V gene TRBV7-9; TRBD1 agrees at 7 bases. With 5 bases clipped from V and 0 bases from J, the junction kept 7 bases outside the gene matches. There are 17 residues in the CDR3. The germline gives CDR1 SEHNR, CDR2 FQNEAQ (reference sequence). This CDR3 is CASSATGTSSYNSPLHF. CDR3 DNA: TGTGCCAGCAGCGCGACAGGGACCAGCTCCTATAATTCACCCCTCCACTTT.

This chain connects TRBV19 to TRBJ1-2; the match to TRBD1 covers 9 bases. Germline V CDR1 and CDR2: LNHDA, SQIVND (reference sequence). This CDR3 contains 14 residues. J gave up 8 bases and V 9 bases, and 13 bases lay outside the gene matches. CDR3 sequence (DNA): TGTGCCAGCACCATCCCCGGGACAGGGATCGGCTACACCTTC. This encodes CASTIPGTGIGYTF. Full variable domain (remainder filled in from reference TRBV19 and TRBJ1-2): DGGITQSPKYLFRKEGQNVTLSCEQNLNHDAMYWYRQDPGQGLRLIYYSQIVNDFQKGDIAEGYSVSREKKESFPLTVTSAQKNPTAFYLCASTIPGTGIGYTFGSGTRLTVV.

The chain recombines TRBV27 with TRBJ2-7, with TRBD1 matching 7 bases. Germline V lookup: CDR1 MNHEY, CDR2 SMNVEV (reference sequence). J lost 3 bases, V lost 6 bases, and 8 bases had no gene match. The CDR3 is 14 residues long. CDR3 nucleotide sequence: TGTGCCAGCAGGGACAGGTCACTCGGCTACGAGCAGTACTTC. Its translation is CASRDRSLGYEQYF.

The chain recombines TRBV6-5 with TRBJ2-7; 7 bases are shared with TRBD1. V shed 6 bases and J 7 bases; nucleotides not matched to a gene: 6. CDR3 length: 12 residues. Germline V gene data show CDR1 as MNHEY and CDR2 as SVGAGI. CDR3 coding DNA: TGTGCCAGCAGAACGACAGGGTATGAGCAGTACTTC. Protein product: CASRTTGYEQYF.

This rearrangement joins TRBV30 to TRBJ2-1, with a weak D call TRBD1 (6 bases). The CDR3 runs to 13 residues. Trimming stripped 7 bases from V and 5 bases from J, with 15 bases between. Looked up from germline, CDR1 is GTSNPN and CDR2 is SVGIG (reference sequence). As DNA, the CDR3 is TGTGCCTCAAAGGGGGATGTAAACAATGAGCAGTTCTTC. Amino acid sequence: CASKGDVNNEQFF.

This clone was observed a handful of times. The chain combines TRBV28 with TRBJ1-2; tentative D call: TRBD1 (6 bases). The germline CDR1 and CDR2 sequences are MDHEN and SYDVKM. The length of the CDR3 is 14 residues. The V end lost 2 bases, the J end lost 6 bases, and 13 bases lay between the germline ends. In nucleotides, the CDR3 is TGTGCCAGCAGTTTACCACAGGGAGCGGATGGCTACACCTTC. It is translated as CASSLPQGADGYTF.

The chain couples TRBV6-6 to TRBJ2-1, with 9 bases identical to TRBD1. CDR1 is MNHNY, CDR2 SVGAGI, per germline (reference sequence). V dropped 0 bases and J dropped 7; count of bases not matched to a gene: 7. The CDR3 runs to 16 residues. The CDR3 region is CASSYSWTGADNEQFF. The CDR3 DNA reads TGTGCCAGCAGTTACTCGTGGACAGGGGCGGATAATGAGCAGTTCTTC.

A few counts support this clone. The chain carries TRBV10-3 and TRBJ1-5; D is unclear. V lost 3 bases, J lost 3 bases, and 15 bases lay in between. Germline assignment: CDR1 ENHRY and CDR2 SYGVKD. This CDR3 spans 16 amino acids. The CDR3 DNA sequence: TGTGCCATCAGTGATAACCCAGGAAGACCCAATCAGCCCCAGCATTTT. Translation: CAISDNPGRPNQPQHF.

This clone was seen once. V gene TRBV7-2 combines with J gene TRBJ2-3, with a weak D call TRBD1 (6 bases). The V end was cut by 2 bases, the J end by 2 bases, with 17 bases between. Germline CDR1 SGHTA, CDR2 FQGNSA. The length of the CDR3 is 17 residues. In nucleotides, the CDR3 is TGTGCCAGCAGCTTACGTATTTTCCAGGGGCCCACAGATACGCAGTATTTT. The encoded protein is CASSLRIFQGPTDTQYF.

This clone was counted a single time. V gene TRBV6-6 combines with J gene TRBJ1-1; D remains unclear. V was cut by 6 bases and J by 6 bases, with 8 bases left in between. Germline values: CDR1 MNHNY, CDR2 SVGAGI (reference sequence). This CDR3 contains 11 residues. The CDR3 loop reads CASSARAEAFF. CDR3 bases: TGTGCCAGCAGCGCGCGAGCTGAAGCTTTCTTT.

The chain employs TRBV6-5 and TRBJ2-7; 7 bases match TRBD1. Germline assignment: CDR1 MNHEY and CDR2 SVGAGI. This CDR3 has 13 amino acids. V lost 5 bases to trimming and J lost 4 bases; unmatched junction nucleotides: 5. The CDR3 nucleotides are TGTGCCAGCAGTCCGGACAGGACGTACGAGCAGTACTTC. Amino acids: CASSPDRTYEQYF.

This chain's CDR3 is CASSPIPGQRSGNTIYF. CDR3 nucleotide sequence: TGTGCCAGCAGCCCTATTCCGGGCCAACGCTCTGGAAACACCATATATTTT. The chain carries TRBV5-6 and TRBJ1-3, with D uncertain. This CDR3 is built from 17 residues. V was pared by 4 bases and J by 0 bases, with 17 bases between. Germline loops: CDR1 SGHDT, CDR2 YYEEEE.

V is TRBV18 and J is TRBJ2-7, with 8 nucleotides matching TRBD1. The V gene's germline CDR1 is KGHSH and CDR2 LQKENI. The CDR3 totals 15 residues. V shed 3 bases and J 0 bases; nucleotides not matched to a gene: 4. Here the CDR3 DNA reads TGTGCCAGCTCACCGACGACAGGGGCCTCCTACGAGCAGTACTTC. Residues: CASSPTTGASYEQYF.

This clone was counted once. The CDR3 sequence is CASSREGGAGSTGELFF. The CDR3 bases are TGTGCCAGTAGTCGAGAGGGGGGAGCGGGGTCAACCGGGGAGCTGTTTTTT. This rearrangement joins TRBV19 to TRBJ2-2; D might be TRBD2 (7 bases). V gave up 5 bases and J gave up 5 bases, with 21 bases separating them. The CDR3 totals 17 residues. CDR1 and CDR2 from the germline V gene are LNHDA and SQIVND (reference sequence).

The V gene is TRBV7-9, the J gene TRBJ1-1; 9 bases are shared with TRBD1. Germline lookup yields CDR1 SEHNR and CDR2 FQNEAQ (reference sequence). This CDR3 is 18 amino acids long. V trimming: 5 bases; J trimming: 3 bases; junction bases outside the gene matches: 16. This CDR3 reads CASSALFLGQGMDTEAFF. The CDR3 DNA reads TGTGCCAGCAGCGCCTTGTTCCTTGGACAGGGGATGGACACTGAAGCTTTCTTT. The full variable domain, in which reference TRBV7-9 and TRBJ1-1 provide the parts outside the CDR3, is DTGVSQNPRHKITKRGQNVTFRCDPISEHNRLYWYRQTLGQGPEFLTYFQNEAQLEKSRLLSDRFSAERPKGSFSTLEIQRTEQGDSAMYLCASSALFLGQGMDTEAFFGQGTRLTVV.

This clone was detected once. The chain uses TRBV5-6 and TRBJ2-1; D ambiguous. The CDR3 is 14 residues long. The germline gives CDR1 SGHDT, CDR2 YYEEEE. The V end was cut by 2 bases, the J end by 5 bases, with 11 bases between. The CDR3 nucleotides read TGTGCCAGCAGCTTTCGTGGTCATAACAATGAGCAGTTCTTC. Translated, it gives CASSFRGHNNEQFF.

The V and J genes are TRBV4-2 and TRBJ2-7; perhaps TRBD1 as D (6 bases). The CDR3 is 14 amino acids. Trimming took 3 bases from V and 2 from J, leaving 11 bases between them. The germline CDR1 and CDR2 sequences are LGHNA and YNFKEQ. CDR3 loop: CASSHPGDPYEQYF. CDR3 DNA sequence: TGTGCCAGCAGCCATCCAGGGGACCCCTACGAGCAGTACTTC.

The rearrangement links TRBV20-1 to TRBJ2-3; no clear D gene. The CDR3 runs to 10 residues. V was clipped by 8 bases and J by 6 bases, with 9 bases between them. CDR1 is DFQATT, CDR2 SNEGSKA, per germline (reference sequence). This CDR3 reads CSPIWDTQYF. The CDR3, as DNA: TGCAGTCCCATATGGGATACGCAGTATTTT.

This sequence joins TRBV28 and TRBJ1-2, with TRBD1 matching 7 bases. V was clipped by 6 bases and J by 8 bases; unmatched bases: 12. CDR3 size: 14 residues. Germline values: CDR1 MDHEN, CDR2 SYDVKM. The CDR3, as DNA: TGTGCCAGCAGGGGTCAGGGGGGTTGGAGAGGCTACACCTTC. Protein sequence: CASRGQGGWRGYTF.

This clone was observed a few times. The chain recombines TRBV25-1 with TRBJ1-1, with D maybe TRBD1 (6 bases). The length of the CDR3 is 13 residues. Deletions cut 9 bases from V and 1 base from J, with 12 bases between. Germline CDR1 MGHDK, CDR2 SYGVNS. The CDR3 sequence: CASVPGQNTEAFF. CDR3 DNA sequence: TGTGCCAGTGTCCCGGGACAGAACACTGAAGCTTTCTTT.

The chain links TRBV10-1 to TRBJ2-7, with 7 bases aligning to TRBD1. The germline V gene encodes CDR1 WNHNN and CDR2 SYGVQD (reference sequence). Trimming cost V 11 bases and J 4 bases; bases outside gene matches: 11. The CDR3 extends over 13 amino acids. CDR3 bases: TGCGCCGCCGTGGGACAGCGTCCTTACGAGCAGTACTTC. Encoded protein: CAAVGQRPYEQYF.

The rearrangement links TRBV21-1 to TRBJ2-6; the table names TRBD1, a call not compared with the DNA. TRBV21-1 is deemed a pseudogene. The CDR3 runs 16 residues. The CDR3 DNA reads as TGTGCCAGCTCCGGGACAGGGCCCTCTGGGGCCAACGTCCTGACTTTC. Amino acids: CASSGTGPSGANVLTF.

The chain combines TRBV4-1 with TRBJ2-7, with D perhaps matching TRBD2 (6 bases). Germline values: CDR1 MGHRA, CDR2 YSYEKL. V was pared by 0 bases and J by 4 bases, with 13 bases between. The CDR3 sequence is 15 residues long. The CDR3 DNA sequence: TGCGCCAGCAGCCAAGAAGTCCAGGGAGGATACGAGCAGTACTTC. Translation gives CASSQEVQGGYEQYF.